This T cell receptor beta chain comes out of a study of identical twins. V was clipped by 4 bases and J by 8 bases, with 15 bases between them. The CDR3 has 14 amino acids. Germline-derived CDR1 and CDR2 are SGHAT and FQDESV (reference sequence). Points from the study as a whole: Fewer insertions marked abundant cord blood beta clonotypes; young adult naive trended weakly, memory not at all.

A universal primer site came from template switching; cDNA carried unique molecular identifiers. Via MiXCR, TCRdb re-called the 5' RACE reads, giving one row per CDR3 protein. The table includes 300,000 to 400,000 distinct CDR3 sequences, around 12% detected once. Concerning this clonotype itself: Its antigen is still unknown.

The donor group consisted entirely of healthy Caucasians. In addition, the sample was reused for a study of yellow fever vaccine responses in identical twins. That work contributes: Twins' T cell vaccine responses reportedly looked partly convergent, partly personalized.

The rearrangement links TRBV11-1 to TRBJ2-1, with a tentative D call TRBD1 (5 bases). The receptor's source is a woman younger than 30 in good health. The sequencing sample was made of CD8+ T cells sorted from blood. The CDR3 is CASSSVLRGDEQFF. CDR3 DNA: TGTGCCAGCAGCTCAGTACTTAGGGGCGATGAGCAGTTCTTC.